Listed here are 27 T cell receptor beta chains from one sample, sequenced in a study of Graves' ophthalmopathy and Graves' hyperthyroidism (dated by TCRdb to the late 2010s). Sequencing instrument: Illumina HiSeq 2000. For repertoire sequencing, the TCR beta CDR3 regions were amplified from RNA transcripts. A first-round RT-PCR used HTBI primers with the Qiagen OneStep RT-PCR kit, followed by a second-round multiplex PCR, size selection and purification. TCRdb passed the public sequencing reads through fastp at Q25 and MiXCR, retaining productive beta sequences. Under each unique CDR3 protein, matching rows form one entry showing the most common genes and DNA. This sample lists 200,000 to 250,000 distinct CDR3 sequences; 20% to 25% were detected once. The biggest ten clones account for roughly 44% of the sample. The sequencing sample was made of peripheral blood. The receptors were sampled from a woman between 50 and 59 years old with Graves' ophthalmopathy. Donor details come from another sample of the same person, matched by shared clones.

The chain links TRBV18 to TRBJ1-1; TRBD1 matches 8 bases. V trimming: 11 bases; J trimming: 4 bases; junction bases outside the gene matches: 21. The CDR3 is 17 amino acids. Germline loops: CDR1 KGHSH, CDR2 LQKENI. Here the CDR3 DNA reads TGTGCCCAACCGGGAGGGGGCAGGGGGCAAAGAAGCACTGAAGCTTTCTTT. Translation gives CAQPGGGRGQRSTEAFF.

In this sample, this clonotype turned up many times. The chain has TRBV2 and TRBJ2-5; 9 nucleotides match TRBD1. Trimming took 6 bases from V and 5 from J; bases not matched to a gene: 13. The CDR3 extends over 16 amino acids. Germline CDR1 is SNHLY and CDR2 is FYNNEI. This chain's CDR3 is CASRGADRGESETQYF. The CDR3 DNA reads TGTGCCAGCAGAGGAGCTGACAGGGGGGAGAGTGAGACCCAGTACTTC.

This clonotype was counted ten times or more. The chain uses TRBV10-3 and TRBJ1-2; D remains unclear. Trimming left V 3 bases short and J 2 bases short, with 7 bases between. CDR1 ENHRY and CDR2 SYGVKD come from the germline V gene. This CDR3 spans 13 amino acids. In DNA form, the CDR3 reads TGTGCCATCAGTGACGGAAGAAACTATGGCTACACCTTC. Translated, it gives CAISDGRNYGYTF.

This clonotype was detected a few times. The genes are TRBV11-3 and TRBJ2-7, with 10 nucleotides matching TRBD1. The CDR3 spans 15 residues. V dropped 5 bases and J dropped 4; count of bases not matched to a gene: 8. Germline V gives CDR1 SGHNT, CDR2 YENEEA. CDR3 in DNA: TGTGCCAGCAGCCCGACAGGGGGCGGAGGTTACGAGCAGTACTTC. It codes for CASSPTGGGGYEQYF.

This clonotype was seen ten or more times. The rearrangement links TRBV7-8 to TRBJ1-2; weak D call: TRBD1 (5 bases). Germline lookup yields CDR1 SGHVS and CDR2 FQNEAQ. The CDR3 consists of 17 residues. Trimming removed 4 bases from V and 3 bases from J, with 21 bases in between. Here the CDR3 DNA reads TGTGCCAGCAGCTCGGGGACCGGACACATTGGGGACTATGGCTACACCTTC. Translated, it gives CASSSGTGHIGDYGYTF.

This chain joins TRBV6-8 and TRBJ1-2, with D possibly TRBD1 on 5 matching bases. V was shortened by 2 bases and J by 2 bases, with 15 bases between the two germline ends. CDR3 length: 16 amino acids. The germline gives CDR1 MNHGY, CDR2 SAAAGT. This chain's CDR3 is CASSYDGGIPNYGYTF. In nucleotides, the CDR3 is TGTGCCAGCAGTTACGATGGGGGGATTCCCAACTATGGCTACACCTTC.

The DNA for the CDR3 is TGTGCCAGCAGGGTCCTCGGGACAGTGAATCAGCCCCAGCATTTT. This encodes CASRVLGTVNQPQHF. The V call is TRBV6-1, the J call TRBJ1-5; 7 positions agree with TRBD1. V lost 6 bases, J lost 4 bases, and 9 bases stayed unmatched. The CDR3 is made up of 15 amino acids. Germline values: CDR1 MNHNS, CDR2 SASEGT.

This clonotype was counted many times. The chain joins TRBV7-9 to TRBJ2-4; D remains unclear. Trimming removed 5 bases at V and 3 bases at J, with 17 bases between. The CDR3 spans 16 residues. CDR1 SEHNR and CDR2 FQNEAQ come from the germline V gene (reference sequence). CDR3 residues: CASSLGRTSGKNIQYF. CDR3 coding DNA: TGTGCCAGCAGCCTCGGAAGGACGTCCGGCAAAAACATTCAGTACTTC.

The rearrangement joins TRBV2 to TRBJ2-7; D remains unclear. The CDR3 length is 14 residues. V was clipped by 2 bases and J by 2 bases, with 10 bases between them. Germline values: CDR1 SNHLY, CDR2 FYNNEI. Here the CDR3 reads CASSEMLGTYEQYF. Written as DNA, the CDR3 is TGTGCCAGCAGTGAAATGCTAGGGACCTACGAGCAGTACTTC.

This clonotype was detected many times. The chain recombines TRBV25-1 with TRBJ2-5; the match to TRBD2 covers 14 bases. The length of the CDR3 is 18 residues. Trimming cost V 4 bases and J 5 bases; bases outside gene matches: 12. From germline, CDR1 is MGHDK and CDR2 SYGVNS. Here the CDR3 reads CASSGPQGLAGDVETQYF. The CDR3 bases are TGTGCCAGCAGTGGTCCTCAGGGACTAGCGGGAGATGTGGAGACCCAGTACTTC.

This clonotype was seen a handful of times. The V gene is TRBV12-3 or TRBV12-4, the J gene TRBJ2-1; tentatively, D is TRBD1 (5 bases). V dropped 1 base and J dropped 6 bases, with 10 bases sitting between them. This CDR3 region has 14 residues. CDR3 DNA: TGTGCCAGCAGTTTAGGGGGCGCTTTCAATGAGCAGTTCTTC. Protein product: CASSLGGAFNEQFF.

V gene TRBV28 combines with J gene TRBJ1-1; weak D call: TRBD1 (5 bases). CDR3 length: 15 residues. Trimming stripped 2 bases from V and 2 bases from J, with 12 bases between. Per germline, CDR1 MDHEN and CDR2 SYDVKM. CDR3 in amino acids: CASSLLVQGNTEAFF. The CDR3, as DNA: TGTGCCAGCAGTTTACTTGTTCAGGGCAACACTGAAGCTTTCTTT.

This clonotype was detected ten times or more. The CDR3 region is CASSYRLRDQPQHF. The CDR3 DNA reads as TGTGCCAGCAGTTACAGATTGAGAGATCAGCCCCAGCATTTT. The chain joins TRBV6-5 to TRBJ1-5; D is undetermined. Per germline, CDR1 MNHEY and CDR2 SVGAGI. With 2 bases removed from V and 5 bases from J, the gap between germline ends came to 10 bases. The CDR3 consists of 14 residues.

In this sample, this clonotype turned up many times. The CDR3 DNA is TGTGCCAGCAGTGCACGGTTGGGTCGTGGCGGGGAAGAGACCCAGTACTTC. Protein sequence: CASSARLGRGGEETQYF. V usage is TRBV6-1 and J usage is TRBJ2-5; weak D call: TRBD2 (6 bases). V was shortened by 4 bases and J by 3 bases, with 21 bases between the two germline ends. The CDR3 consists of 17 residues. Germline CDR1 and CDR2: MNHNS and SASEGT.

In its sample, this clonotype was seen many times. This chain links TRBV28 with TRBJ1-6, with TRBD1 as a possible D gene (6 bases). The germline V gene encodes CDR1 MDHEN and CDR2 SYDVKM. CDR3 length: 12 residues. The V gene lost 6 bases and the J gene lost 10 bases, with 10 bases spanning the gap. Written as DNA, the CDR3 is TGTGCCAGCAGCCGGGACATATCACCCCTCCACTTT. Translating it yields CASSRDISPLHF.

This clonotype was detected many times. This chain joins TRBV6-5 and TRBJ1-1; D unresolved. The ends were cut back, 2 bases at V and 8 bases at J, with 12 bases in the middle. This CDR3 region has 13 residues. The germline V gene has CDR1 MNHEY and CDR2 SVGAGI. CDR3: CASSYRQMYEAFF. The CDR3 coding sequence is TGTGCCAGCAGTTACCGGCAGATGTACGAAGCTTTCTTT.

This clonotype has a count of ten or more. The chain joins TRBV25-1 to TRBJ2-5; TRBD1 is a possible D gene (6 bases). The CDR3 spans 13 residues. The V gene's germline CDR1 is MGHDK and CDR2 SYGVNS. Trimming removed 1 base from V and 3 bases from J, with 6 bases in between. Here the CDR3 reads CASSEWTEETQYF. The CDR3 DNA reads TGTGCCAGCAGTGAATGGACAGAAGAGACCCAGTACTTC.

This clonotype has more than one count but fewer than ten. An end of the junction differs from the germline gene, which may be a read error. The chain joins TRBV20-1 to TRBJ2-5, with D maybe TRBD2 (5 bases). The CDR3 length is 14 residues. Germline loops: CDR1 DFQATT, CDR2 SNEGSKA (reference sequence). Here the CDR3 DNA reads TGCAGTGCTAGCGAGGGCAGGACCCAAGAGACACAGTACTTC. This encodes CSASEGRTQETQYF.

This clonotype was counted many times. The chain links TRBV5-1 to TRBJ2-7; the D is unclear. The CDR3 extends over 13 amino acids. V was shortened by 4 bases and J by 0 bases, with 8 bases between the two germline ends. Looked up from germline, CDR1 is SGHRS and CDR2 is YFSETQ. The CDR3 DNA reads as TGCGCCAGCAGCGTCTATAACTCCTACGAGCAGTACTTC. Translation gives CASSVYNSYEQYF.

On this clonotype itself: The junction differs from germline at one of its ends, possibly a read error. The rearrangement joins TRBV27 to TRBJ2-2, with TRBD2 as a possible D gene (5 bases). Germline assignment: CDR1 MNHEY and CDR2 SMNVEV (reference sequence). The CDR3 extends over 14 amino acids. The CDR3: CASSPVQHTGELYF. The DNA of the CDR3 is TGTGCCAGCAGCCCGGTACAGCACACCGGGGAGCTGTATTTT.

This clonotype has at least ten counts. This chain uses TRBV20-1 with TRBJ2-7; 7 bases are a match to TRBD2. This CDR3 is 14 amino acids long. V shed 0 bases, J shed 3 bases, and the junction held 5 bases outside the gene matches. Germline CDR1 DFQATT, CDR2 SNEGSKA (reference sequence). CDR3 nucleotide sequence: TGCAGTGCTAGAGAGGGCGGGAGAAGCTACGAGCAGTACTTC. Its protein product is CSAREGGRSYEQYF.

As regards this clonotype: A single base separates this from a much larger clone, so it may be a read error. This sequence joins TRBV20-1 and TRBJ2-7; D may be TRBD2 (6 bases). Germline V gene sequence: CDR1 DFQATT, CDR2 SNEGSKA (reference sequence). Trimming shortened V by 3 bases and J by 5 bases, and 20 bases separated the two germline ends. CDR3 size: 15 residues. The CDR3 bases are TGCAGTGCTAGCCGGGGTGGAGGGTCGGGGCACGAGCAGTACTTC. Translating gives CSASRGGGSGHEQYF.

In this sample, this clonotype turned up many times. The V and J genes are TRBV5-1 and TRBJ2-7, with 9 positions matching TRBD2. Looked up from germline, CDR1 is SGHRS and CDR2 is YFSETQ. This CDR3 is built from 15 residues. The V gene end was trimmed by 0 bases and the J gene end by 6 bases; junction bases not matched to a gene: 7. CDR3 in amino acids: CASSLEGGRAGEQYF. In DNA form, the CDR3 reads TGCGCCAGCAGCTTGGAGGGCGGGAGGGCCGGCGAGCAGTACTTC.

This clonotype was picked up many times. The chain couples TRBV5-1 to TRBJ1-6; no clear D. Germline lookup yields CDR1 SGHRS and CDR2 YFSETQ. This CDR3 has 15 amino acids. Trimming left V 1 base short and J 5 bases short, with 10 bases between. The CDR3 nucleotides read TGCGCCAGCAGCTTGTGGTCATCCGATAATTCACCCCTCCACTTT. Protein product: CASSLWSSDNSPLHF. The variable domain in full, completed from reference TRBV5-1 and TRBJ1-6, reads KAGVTQTPRYLIKTRGQQVTLSCSPISGHRSVSWYQQTPGQGLQFLFEYFSETQRNKGNFPGRFSGRQFSNSRSEMNVSTLELGDSALYLCASSLWSSDNSPLHFGNGTRLTVT.

The chain carries TRBV7-1 and TRBJ2-2; 11 bases map to TRBD2. TRBV7-1 is given ORF status, its function remaining uncertain. The CDR3 runs 21 residues. V was pared by 3 bases and J by 6 bases, with 21 bases of the junction left unmatched. The CDR3 here is CASSSRTSLIASGRFSGELFF. In DNA form, the CDR3 reads TGTGCCAGCAGCTCCCGAACATCCCTAATTGCTAGCGGGAGGTTTTCCGGGGAGCTGTTTTTT.

At least ten counts were recorded for this clonotype. V is TRBV19 and J is TRBJ2-7, with D possibly being TRBD1 or TRBD2 (5 bases each). V lost 1 base to trimming and J lost 5 bases, with 24 bases between them. The length of the CDR3 is 18 residues. Looked up from germline, CDR1 is LNHDA and CDR2 is SQIVND (reference sequence). The CDR3 DNA is TGTGCCAGTAGTATAGGCCGCGCTGGGACCCACCCCAACCACGAGCAGTACTTC. Its translation is CASSIGRAGTHPNHEQYF.

CDR3 protein: CASSVVPTANYGYTF. The DNA of the CDR3 is TGTGCCAGCAGCGTAGTTCCCACGGCCAACTATGGCTACACCTTC. The chain recombines TRBV9 with TRBJ1-2; D gene uncertain. Germline V gene sequence: CDR1 SGDLS, CDR2 YYNGEE. The CDR3 covers 15 residues. Trimming removed 0 bases at V and 2 bases at J, with 11 bases between.